The 4 T cell receptor beta chains below all came from one sample that was sequenced in a study of cytomegalovirus exposure and HLA in healthy donors. TCRdb keeps only in-frame clones here, not all; method: immunoSEQ multiplex PCR. The table includes 150,000 to 200,000 clones, about 83% detected once. Sequencing input: PBMCs. The source of these receptors is a woman aged 18-29 years in good health and CMV-seronegative.

The rearrangement links TRBV9 to TRBJ2-2; 8 bases map to TRBD2. The CDR3 sequence is 18 residues long. Per germline, CDR1 SGDLS and CDR2 YYNGEE. V lost 3 bases, J lost 5 bases, and 15 bases stayed unmatched. The CDR3 is CASSAFYLSGGLTGELFF. In DNA, the CDR3 is TGTGCCAGCAGCGCCTTCTATCTGAGCGGGGGTTTGACCGGGGAGCTGTTTTTT.

The chain uses TRBV5-4 and TRBJ2-2; 12 bases agree with TRBD2. The V and J ends lost 0 bases and 5 bases, in that order; junction bases with no gene match: 5. The CDR3 runs to 17 residues. Germline V gene lookup returns CDR1 SGHNT and CDR2 YYREEE (reference sequence). CDR3 sequence reads: CASSLASGGAGTGELFF. The DNA of the CDR3 is TGTGCCAGCAGCTTGGCTAGCGGGGGGGCCGGGACCGGGGAGCTGTTTTTT.

This chain links TRBV1 with TRBJ1-5. TRBV1 is classified as a pseudogene. The CDR3 loop spans 16 amino acids. The CDR3 sequence is CTSRSPEGGGYQPQHF. As DNA, the CDR3 is TGCACCAGCAGATCCCCAGAGGGAGGAGGATACCAGCCCCAGCATTTT.

The chain carries TRBV2 and TRBJ2-1; D possibly corresponds to TRBD2 (6 bases). The CDR3 loop spans 14 amino acids. Between the trimmed V and J ends, which lost 7 bases and 1 base, there was a span of 11 bases. Germline CDR1 SNHLY, CDR2 FYNNEI. The CDR3 sequence: CASTRDWSYNEQFF. CDR3 DNA: TGTGCCAGCACCCGGGACTGGTCCTACAATGAGCAGTTCTTC. Together with reference TRBV2 and TRBJ2-1, the CDR3 gives the full variable domain: EPEVTQTPSHQVTQMGQEVILRCVPISNHLYFYWYRQILGQKVEFLVSFYNNEISEKSEIFDDQFSVERPDGSNFTLKIRSTKLEDSAMYFCASTRDWSYNEQFFGPGTRLTVL.